The clone carrying this TCR beta chain has just one count. Trimming pared 2 bases from V and 1 base from J, leaving 9 bases between. This CDR3 contains 15 residues. Germline V gives CDR1 SGHTA, CDR2 FQGNSA. The sample comes from a study of blood T cell repertoires in COVID-19. Across the whole study: T cells, B-cell-depleted T cells, or PBMCs supplied cDNA or gDNA.

Only in-frame clones appear in the TCRdb table, and some are missing; sequencing was by immunoSEQ multiplex PCR. The repertoire includes around 140,000 clones, less than 85% of them detected once, and approximately 18% sits in the top ten. Sequenced material: peripheral blood. V and J are TRBV7-2 and TRBJ1-5; D ambiguous. This receptor was obtained from a woman over 75 with acute or convalescent COVID-19. As DNA, the CDR3 is TGTGCCAGCAGCTTAAGTAGCGGAAGCAATCAGCCCCAGCATTTT. Translating it yields CASSLSSGSNQPQHF.